The clone carrying this T cell receptor (beta chain) was seen ten or more times. Its antigen is as yet unknown. This specimen belongs to a study of T cells after yellow fever vaccination. V shed 2 bases and J shed 5 bases, with 9 bases lying between them. Looked up from germline, CDR1 is SGHTA and CDR2 is FQGNSA. The CDR3 has 13 residues. Whole-study results and caveats: Some clonotypes were seen in both the CD4 and the CD8 compartments. These made up a small share and likely arose from convergent recombination. After the booster, nearly 98% of CD4 and about 90% of CD8 primary-response clones were re-detected.

MiXCR, run by TCRdb on the 5' RACE reads, gives a single entry per CDR3 protein. The data contain 250,000 or so distinct CDR3 sequences, approximately 3.5% of them singletons. This sequence was found in a man in his late teens or twenties who received the YFV17D yellow fever vaccine. The J gene is TRBJ2-5, the V gene TRBV7-2, with TRBD1 as a possible D gene (6 bases). Sequencing was performed on PBMCs, taken 15 days after the yellow fever booster vaccination. This chain's CDR3 is CASSLSGAETQYF. DNA of the CDR3: TGTGCCAGCAGCTTATCAGGGGCCGAGACCCAGTACTTC.